Presented here are 11 T cell receptor beta chains from one specimen sequenced in a study of T cells in tumors after PD-1 blockade. TCRdb's copy holds only in-frame clones and misses some; the assay was immunoSEQ multiplex PCR. This table has 4,000 to 5,500 clones, about three fifths appearing once. The material was tumor tissue, obtained after anti-PD-1 treatment. The receptors here all came from a human donor with basal cell carcinoma.

The rearrangement uses TRBV7-3 and TRBJ2-3, with 7 bases aligning to TRBD2. J lost 2 bases, V lost 4 bases, and 12 bases had no gene match. Germline-derived CDR1 and CDR2 are SGHTA and FQGTGA. The CDR3 consists of 17 residues. CDR3 DNA sequence: TGTGCCAGCAGCTCGCGGTCGGGGCGGGGGTACACAGATACGCAGTATTTT. Amino acids: CASSSRSGRGYTDTQYF.

The V and J genes are TRBV14 and TRBJ2-3; 9 bases are shared with TRBD2. The J segment lost 3 bases and the V segment lost 4 bases, leaving 17 bases of the junction unmatched. The CDR3 spans 19 residues. The germline V gene encodes CDR1 SGHDN and CDR2 FVKESK. Here the CDR3 DNA reads TGTGCCAGCAGCCGTAGGAGCGGAGCTAGCGGGACTGGGACAGATACGCAGTATTTT. Translated: CASSRRSGASGTGTDTQYF. The whole variable domain, remainder taken from reference TRBV14 and TRBJ2-3, is EAGVTQFPSHSVIEKGQTVTLRCDPISGHDNLYWYRRVMGKEIKFLLHFVKESKQDESGMPNNRFLAERTGGTYSTLKVQPAELEDSGVYFCASSRRSGASGTGTDTQYFGPGTRLTVL.

The chain uses TRBV19 and TRBJ2-1; 9 nucleotides line up with TRBD2. This CDR3 is 15 amino acids long. V lost 5 bases and J lost 3; bases outside the gene matches: 5. CDR1 is LNHDA, CDR2 SQIVND, per germline (reference sequence). As DNA, the CDR3 is TGTGCCAGTAGTCCGATAGCGGGAGACTACAATGAGCAGTTCTTC. It yields the protein CASSPIAGDYNEQFF.

This clone has just a few counts. The chain employs TRBV7-6 and TRBJ2-1; 11 bases map to TRBD2. The germline gives CDR1 SGHVS, CDR2 FNYEAQ. This CDR3 is built from 14 residues. The junction had 7 bases not matched to a gene; V was cut back by 5 bases and J by 10 bases. The CDR3 DNA is TGTGCCAGCAGCCCCGGGACTAGCGGAACCGAGCAGTTCTTC. Encoded protein: CASSPGTSGTEQFF.

This clone occurred once. The J gene is TRBJ2-1, the V gene TRBV30; TRBD2 agrees at 10 bases. The CDR3 contains 14 residues. The germline CDR1 and CDR2 sequences are GTSNPN and SVGIG (reference sequence). V lost 1 base and J lost 5; bases outside the gene matches: 2. Here the CDR3 DNA reads TGTGCCTGGAGTGAAGCGGGAGGGAACAATGAGCAGTTCTTC. The encoded protein is CAWSEAGGNNEQFF.

DNA for the CDR3: TGCAGCGCCTCCTCCTCTGGAAACACCATATATTTT. Protein sequence: CSASSSGNTIYF. This chain connects TRBV29-1 to TRBJ1-3; D gene ambiguous. The CDR3 spans 12 residues. Trimming removed 7 bases at V and 0 bases at J, with 7 bases between. Germline lookup yields CDR1 SQVTM and CDR2 ANQGSEA.

The V gene is TRBV10-3, the J gene TRBJ2-3; the match to TRBD2 covers 7 bases. The CDR3 contains 15 residues. Losses at the gene ends were 4 bases for V and 1 base for J; bases not matched to a gene: 5. The germline V gene encodes CDR1 ENHRY and CDR2 SYGVKD. In DNA, the CDR3 is TGTGCCATCAGTGGAGCGGGGTCGCGCACAGATACGCAGTATTTT. Translation gives CAISGAGSRTDTQYF.

The chain employs TRBV5-1 and TRBJ2-1, with TRBD2 matching over 11 bases. The J segment lost 2 bases and the V segment lost 4 bases, leaving 14 bases of the junction unmatched. The germline CDR1 and CDR2 sequences are SGHRS and YFSETQ. CDR3 size: 19 residues. CDR3 nucleotide sequence: TGCGCCAGCAGCGCGTCGTTTCTAGCGGGAGGCCACACCTACAATGAGCAGTTCTTC. As protein: CASSASFLAGGHTYNEQFF.

The genes are TRBV14 and TRBJ2-1; the match to TRBD2 covers 12 bases. CDR3 size: 17 residues. The germline CDR1 and CDR2 sequences are SGHDN and FVKESK. V lost 4 bases to trimming and J lost 9 bases; unmatched junction nucleotides: 13. CDR3 in amino acids: CASSRFRASGGVGEQFF. In DNA form, the CDR3 reads TGTGCCAGCAGCCGGTTCAGGGCTAGCGGGGGGGTTGGTGAGCAGTTCTTC.

This rearrangement joins TRBV28 to TRBJ2-1, with 12 bases fitting TRBD2. The CDR3 extends over 15 amino acids. Trimming at V came to 6 bases and at J to 9 bases, leaving 9 bases not matched to a gene. Germline lookup yields CDR1 MDHEN and CDR2 SYDVKM. CDR3 sequence reads: CASSTRTSGIGEQFF. The DNA for the CDR3 is TGTGCCAGCAGCACCAGGACTAGCGGGATCGGTGAGCAGTTCTTC.

This chain connects TRBV6-5 to TRBJ2-2, with 7 bases identical to TRBD2. This CDR3 has 15 residues. The J segment lost 4 bases and the V segment lost 2 bases, leaving 4 bases of the junction unmatched. The V gene's germline CDR1 is MNHEY and CDR2 SVGAGI. In DNA form, the CDR3 reads TGTGCCAGCAGTTACAGTGGGAGGGGCACCGGGGAGCTGTTTTTT. Encoded protein: CASSYSGRGTGELFF.